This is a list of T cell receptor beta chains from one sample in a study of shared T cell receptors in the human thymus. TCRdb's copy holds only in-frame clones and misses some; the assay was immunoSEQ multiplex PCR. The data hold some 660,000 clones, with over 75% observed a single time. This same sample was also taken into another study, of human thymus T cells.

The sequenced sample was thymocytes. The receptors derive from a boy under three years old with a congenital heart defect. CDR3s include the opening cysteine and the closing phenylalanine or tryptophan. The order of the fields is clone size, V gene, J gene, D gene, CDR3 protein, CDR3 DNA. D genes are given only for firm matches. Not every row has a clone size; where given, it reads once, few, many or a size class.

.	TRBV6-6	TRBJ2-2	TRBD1	CASSGRGPGELFF	TGTGCCAGCAGTGGCAGGGGGCCCGGGGAGCTGTTTTTT
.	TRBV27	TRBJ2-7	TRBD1	CASKGQGYEQYF	TGTGCCAGCAAGGGACAGGGCTACGAGCAGTACTTC
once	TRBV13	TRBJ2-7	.	CASSLGPGYGEQYF	TGTGCCAGCAGCTTAGGCCCAGGGTATGGCGAGCAGTACTTC
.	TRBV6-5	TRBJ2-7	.	CASSYSRRRVLYEQYF	TGTGCCAGCAGTTACTCAAGGCGGCGGGTCCTCTACGAGCAGTACTTC
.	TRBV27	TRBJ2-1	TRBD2	CASRGKVAGGIYNEQFF	TGTGCCAGCAGAGGAAAGGTAGCGGGGGGAATCTACAATGAGCAGTTCTTC
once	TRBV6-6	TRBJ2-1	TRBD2	CASSYGTSAYSEQFF	TGTGCCAGCAGTTACGGGACTAGCGCCTACAGTGAGCAGTTCTTC
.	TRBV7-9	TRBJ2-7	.	CASSCDYSYEQYF	TGTGCCAGCAGTTGCGACTACTCCTACGAGCAGTACTTC
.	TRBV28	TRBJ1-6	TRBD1	CASTSGQVYNSPLHF	TGTGCCAGCACCTCGGGACAGGTCTATAATTCACCCCTCCACTTT
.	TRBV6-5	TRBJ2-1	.	CASSSPKGDEQFF	TGTGCCAGCAGCTCGCCGAAGGGGGATGAGCAGTTCTTC
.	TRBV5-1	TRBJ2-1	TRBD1	CASSLACPGTGRSGAYNEQFF	TGCGCCAGCAGCTTGGCCTGTCCCGGGACAGGGAGGAGTGGGGCATACAATGAGCAGTTCTTC
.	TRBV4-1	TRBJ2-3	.	CASSQEFSGGVKSYF	TGCGCCAGCAGCCAAGAGTTTTCCGGGGGAGTAAAGTCGTATTTT
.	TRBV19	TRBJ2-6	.	CASSIERGWSSGANVLTF	TGTGCCAGTAGTATAGAAAGGGGTTGGAGCTCTGGGGCCAACGTCCTGACTTTC
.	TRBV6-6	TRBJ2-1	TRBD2	CASSNRAGGMNEQFF	TGTGCCAGCAGTAATAGAGCGGGAGGTATGAATGAGCAGTTCTTC
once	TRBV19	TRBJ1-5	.	CASSRSFNQPQHF	TGTGCCAGTAGTAGGAGTTTCAATCAGCCCCAGCATTTT
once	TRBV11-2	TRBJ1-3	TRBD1	CASSPRQGGSSGNTIYF	TGTGCCAGCAGCCCGCGACAGGGTGGAAGCTCTGGAAACACCATATATTTT
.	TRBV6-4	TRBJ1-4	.	CASSEEQGEKLFF	TGTGCCAGCAGTGAGGAACAGGGTGAAAAACTGTTTTTT
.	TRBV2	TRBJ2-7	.	CASSSGPFYEQYF	TGTGCCAGCAGTTCTGGCCCATTCTACGAGCAGTACTTC
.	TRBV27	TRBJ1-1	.	CASSYGPEGRGTEAFF	TGTGCCAGCAGCTATGGCCCGGAAGGGAGGGGCACTGAAGCTTTCTTT
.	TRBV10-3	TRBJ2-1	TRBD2	CAISSSSGASGYNEQFF	TGTGCCATCAGCTCTTCGAGCGGGGCCTCGGGCTACAATGAGCAGTTCTTC
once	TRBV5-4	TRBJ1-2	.	CASTIRQANYGYTF	TGTGCCAGCACTATTCGACAAGCTAACTATGGCTACACCTTC
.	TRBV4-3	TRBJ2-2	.	CASSQDFAGFNTGELFF	TGCGCCAGCAGCCAAGATTTCGCAGGGTTCAACACCGGGGAGCTGTTTTTT
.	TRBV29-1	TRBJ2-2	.	CSVAGPNTGELFF	TGCAGCGTGGCAGGGCCGAACACCGGGGAGCTGTTTTTT
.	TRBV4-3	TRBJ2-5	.	CASSQEEGGAQYF	TGCGCCAGCAGCCAAGAGGAGGGTGGGGCCCAGTACTTC
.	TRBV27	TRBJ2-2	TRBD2	CASSRPSGRAPGELFF	TGTGCCAGCAGTCGTCCTAGCGGGAGGGCCCCCGGGGAGCTGTTTTTT
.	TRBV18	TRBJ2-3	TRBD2	CASSPPRERTDTQYF	TGTGCCAGCTCACCACCGCGGGAGAGAACAGATACGCAGTATTTT